These 23 T cell receptor beta chains were all obtained from the same sample, sequenced in a study of CD8 T cells in ankylosing spondylitis. TCRdb re-analysed the 5' RACE reads in MiXCR, keeping a single row per CDR3 protein. Of around 430,000 distinct CDR3 sequences in the sample, more than 15% were seen once. General study findings and limits: Ankylosing spondylitis blood appeared to carry a characteristic TCR beta motif of roughly 8 highly homologous variants.

These TCRs' antigens remain unknown. The sequencing input was blood, either unsorted or a sorted T cell fraction (not recorded which). The receptors were gathered from a male donor with ankylosing spondylitis.

This clonotype has more than one count but fewer than ten. The rearrangement uses TRBV5-1 and TRBJ1-1, with 7 nucleotides matching TRBD1. CDR1 is SGHRS and CDR2 is YFSETQ in the germline V gene. This CDR3 region has 15 residues. The V and J ends lost 1 base and 3 bases, in that order; junction bases with no gene match: 6. The CDR3 sequence: CASSLIPGGDTEAFF. In DNA, the CDR3 is TGCGCCAGCAGCTTGATTCCAGGGGGAGACACTGAAGCTTTCTTT.

The V call is TRBV6-5, the J call TRBJ2-1; 8 bases are a match to TRBD2. The CDR3 length is 17 residues. The V gene end was trimmed by 2 bases and the J gene end by 0 bases; junction bases not matched to a gene: 6. Germline CDR1 reads MNHEY; CDR2 reads SVGAGI. The DNA for the CDR3 is TGTGCCAGCAGTTACCGGACTAGCCGGAGCTCCTACAATGAGCAGTTCTTC. It encodes CASSYRTSRSSYNEQFF.

This clonotype was detected many times. The chain links TRBV29-1 to TRBJ1-1; D not certain. CDR3 length: 12 amino acids. Germline CDR1 reads SQVTM; CDR2 reads ANQGSEA. V dropped 2 bases and J dropped 7 bases, with 11 bases sitting between them. The CDR3 loop reads CSVEPGVREAFF. In DNA, the CDR3 is TGCAGCGTTGAACCTGGGGTCCGTGAAGCTTTCTTT. Full variable domain (remainder filled in from reference TRBV29-1 and TRBJ1-1): SAVISQKPSRDICQRGTSLTIQCQVDSQVTMMFWYRQQPGQSLTLIATANQGSEATYESGFVIDKFPISRPNLTFSTLTVSNMSPEDSSIYLCSVEPGVREAFFGQGTRLTVV.

This clonotype has a handful of counts. The gene calls are TRBV24-1 and TRBJ1-2; D not certain. The germline V gene has CDR1 KGHDR and CDR2 SFDVKD. Deletions cut 4 bases from V and 2 bases from J, with 13 bases between. CDR3 length: 15 residues. CDR3 nucleotide sequence: TGTGCCACCAGTGACCCACTTTTAGGGAACTATGGCTACACCTTC. Amino acids: CATSDPLLGNYGYTF.

This chain joins TRBV20-1 and TRBJ2-2, with D perhaps TRBD1 (5 bases). There are 16 residues in the CDR3. The germline CDR1 and CDR2 sequences are DFQATT and SNEGSKA (reference sequence). Between the trimmed V and J ends, which lost 0 bases and 7 bases, there was a span of 18 bases. CDR3 DNA sequence: TGCAGTGCTAGAGATGCAGGGTTAATTGCGCTCGGGGAGCTGTTTTTT. It codes for CSARDAGLIALGELFF.

The rearrangement uses TRBV20-1 and TRBJ2-7; 7 positions match TRBD1. The CDR3 runs to 15 residues. The germline V gene has CDR1 DFQATT and CDR2 SNEGSKA (reference sequence). V trimming: 0 bases; J trimming: 4 bases; junction bases outside the gene matches: 9. The CDR3, as DNA: TGCAGTGCTAGAGACCTACAGGGGCTTGGATACGAGCAGTACTTC. Translating it yields CSARDLQGLGYEQYF.

The chain links TRBV7-9 to TRBJ1-2, with TRBD1 identical over 11 bases. Losses at the gene ends were 5 bases for V and 8 bases for J; bases not matched to a gene: 7. The CDR3 has 14 residues. Germline assignment: CDR1 SEHNR and CDR2 FQNEAQ (reference sequence). Here the CDR3 DNA reads TGTGCCAGCAGCCTCGGACAGGGGGCGCAGGGCTACACCTTC. It yields the protein CASSLGQGAQGYTF.

V and J are TRBV3-1 and TRBJ1-4; no clear D gene. The CDR3 covers 13 residues. Germline V lookup: CDR1 LGHDT, CDR2 YNNKEL (reference sequence). V shed 8 bases and J shed 4 bases, with 11 bases lying between them. CDR3 nucleotides: TGTGCCAGCCGCTACGGGGATAATGAAAAACTGTTTTTT. Encoded protein: CASRYGDNEKLFF.

The chain combines TRBV29-1 with TRBJ1-1, with TRBD1 as a possible D gene (6 bases). CDR1 SQVTM and CDR2 ANQGSEA come from the germline V gene. This CDR3 region has 12 residues. V lost 3 bases, J lost 3 bases, and 8 bases lay in between. The CDR3 spells CSVEDSYTEAFF. The CDR3 DNA reads TGCAGCGTTGAGGACAGTTACACTGAAGCTTTCTTT.

The CDR3 nucleotides read TGTGCCAGCAGCGTAGTCTCGGATCCCACAGATACGCAGTATTTT. It codes for CASSVVSDPTDTQYF. The rearrangement uses TRBV9 and TRBJ2-3, with D hard to call. The CDR3 sequence is 15 residues long. V was pared by 0 bases and J by 2 bases, with 10 bases between. Germline V gene sequence: CDR1 SGDLS, CDR2 YYNGEE.

V gene TRBV7-2 combines with J gene TRBJ2-7; D remains ambiguous. This CDR3 has 11 residues. Per the germline V gene, CDR1 is SGHTA and CDR2 is FQGNSA. V lost 4 bases, J lost 6 bases, and 7 bases lay in between. The CDR3 nucleotides are TGTGCCAGCAGCTCCAATTCCGAGCAGTACTTC. This encodes CASSSNSEQYF.

The chain combines TRBV12-3 or TRBV12-4 with TRBJ2-3, with D unclear. The CDR3 consists of 17 residues. V dropped 2 bases and J dropped 4 bases, with 19 bases sitting between them. The CDR3 sequence is CASSLRPPRNFPDTQYF. The CDR3 bases are TGTGCCAGCAGTTTACGGCCCCCTAGAAACTTCCCAGATACGCAGTATTTT.

This clonotype has more than one count but fewer than ten. The chain recombines TRBV28 with TRBJ1-4, with 8 bases lining up with TRBD1. CDR1 MDHEN and CDR2 SYDVKM come from the germline V gene. There are 16 residues in the CDR3. After removal of 6 bases from V and 0 bases from J, the junction contained 6 bases not matched to a gene. The CDR3 region is CASRSGQGATNEKLFF. The CDR3 DNA is TGTGCCAGCAGATCCGGACAGGGCGCAACTAATGAAAAACTGTTTTTT.

The chain's CDR3 is CASSYGIGELFF. CDR3 nucleotide sequence: TGTGCCAGCAGTTACGGGATCGGGGAGCTGTTTTTT. This chain connects TRBV6-5 to TRBJ2-2, with D uncertain. CDR1 is MNHEY, CDR2 SVGAGI, per germline. The CDR3 runs 12 residues. V was cut by 2 bases and J by 7 bases, with 5 bases left in between.

This clonotype was detected a few times. The chain is built from TRBV6-2 or TRBV6-3 and TRBJ1-1; D might be TRBD1 (5 bases). The germline CDR1 and CDR2 sequences are MNHEY and SVGEGT. Trimming removed 6 bases from V and 0 bases from J, with 20 bases in between. The CDR3 extends over 17 amino acids. The chain's CDR3 is CASRGGRWGLVNTEAFF. The DNA for the CDR3 is TGTGCCAGCAGGGGGGGACGGTGGGGACTTGTGAACACTGAAGCTTTCTTT.

The chain recombines TRBV14 with TRBJ1-1; no firm D call. The CDR3 is 15 residues long. The V end was cut by 1 base, the J end by 5 bases, with 14 bases between. Germline V gives CDR1 SGHDN, CDR2 FVKESK. The CDR3 nucleotides read TGTGCCAGCAGCCAAGCGAAGAAAGGGCGGACTGAAGCTTTCTTT. It codes for CASSQAKKGRTEAFF.

This chain connects TRBV6-5 to TRBJ2-7; D unresolved. V was trimmed by 2 bases and J by 2 bases, leaving 16 bases between them. CDR3 length equals 16 residues. CDR1 is MNHEY and CDR2 is SVGAGI in the germline V gene. DNA for the CDR3: TGTGCCAGCAGTTACCGACCCCCAGCTGCTCCCTACGAGCAGTACTTC. It codes for CASSYRPPAAPYEQYF.

The chain employs TRBV20-1 and TRBJ1-5, with 10 bases aligning to TRBD1. Germline assignment: CDR1 DFQATT and CDR2 SNEGSKA (reference sequence). This CDR3 contains 15 residues. Trimming at V came to 5 bases and at J to 1 base, leaving 5 bases not matched to a gene. The CDR3 DNA sequence: TGCAGTGCTTCAGGACAGGGGGGAAGCAATCAGCCCCAGCATTTT. Its protein product is CSASGQGGSNQPQHF.

This clonotype has at least ten counts. The V and J genes are TRBV7-8 and TRBJ1-1; 7 positions agree with TRBD1. This CDR3 comprises 14 residues. From germline, CDR1 is SGHVS and CDR2 FQNEAQ. The J segment lost 2 bases and the V segment lost 5 bases, leaving 5 bases of the junction unmatched. CDR3 nucleotides: TGTGCCAGCAGCCGGGGACAGAGAAACACTGAAGCTTTCTTT. It yields the protein CASSRGQRNTEAFF.

This clonotype was picked up a small number of times. The J gene is TRBJ2-7, the V gene TRBV5-1, with a possible D match to TRBD1 (5 bases). The CDR3 extends over 14 amino acids. V was cut by 1 base and J by 5 bases, with 13 bases left in between. CDR1 SGHRS and CDR2 YFSETQ come from the germline V gene. CDR3 protein: CASSLSSLGHEQYF. CDR3 coding DNA: TGCGCCAGCAGCTTGAGTTCACTGGGGCACGAGCAGTACTTC.

This chain joins TRBV2 and TRBJ2-2, with D unresolved. The CDR3 has 14 residues. CDR1 is SNHLY, CDR2 FYNNEI, per germline. Trimming cost V 5 bases and J 1 base, with 8 bases left between them. CDR3 amino acids: CASSSDLNTGELFF. For the CDR3, the DNA is TGTGCCAGCAGTTCCGACTTGAACACCGGGGAGCTGTTTTTT.

This clonotype was observed at least ten times. The chain has TRBV9 and TRBJ2-3; D ambiguous. V was clipped by 0 bases and J by 1 base, with 6 bases between them. CDR3 length equals 14 residues. Germline loops: CDR1 SGDLS, CDR2 YYNGEE. This CDR3 is CASSVDQRTDTQYF. For the CDR3, the DNA is TGTGCCAGCAGCGTAGATCAACGCACAGATACGCAGTATTTT.

This clonotype was found a few times. The chain is built from TRBV7-2 and TRBJ2-4, with 9 bases that match TRBD1. The V and J ends lost 0 bases and 0 bases, in that order; junction bases with no gene match: 6. CDR1 and CDR2 (germline): SGHTA, FQGNSA. The CDR3 has 18 residues. CDR3 nucleotides: TGTGCCAGCAGCTTAGCGGCAGGGACAGGGACAGCCAAAAACATTCAGTACTTC. The encoded protein is CASSLAAGTGTAKNIQYF.